The following is a T cell receptor (beta chain) sequence with its context. Its antigen is still unknown. The data originate from a study of cytomegalovirus exposure and HLA in healthy donors. Study-wide context: Around 79 million unique TCRs, all from HLA-typed donors, were included in an early release of the data. Study-level findings and limits: According to a later analysis, most TCR beta chains associated with CMV appeared HLA-restricted. Exclusion as indistinguishable affected some V segments, including TRBV6-2 and TRBV6-3.

PCR was performed using 60 Vbeta and 13 Jbeta primers. The repertoire was sequenced with immunoSEQ multiplex PCR; TCRdb's copy has only in-frame clones and lacks some. In the table there are 100,000 to 150,000 clones, 81% of which are singletons. Germline CDR1 reads SGHTA; CDR2 reads FQGNSA. V lost 1 base, J lost 0 bases, and 13 bases lay in between. This CDR3 is 17 amino acids long. The material sequenced was PBMCs. The chain couples TRBV7-2 to TRBJ1-5; D not resolved. The sequence was obtained from a man aged 18-30 years in good health and CMV-seropositive. The CDR3 region has the DNA TGTGCCAGCAGCTTAGTCTCAACCAGGTTTAGCAATCAGCCCCAGCATTTT. Translating gives CASSLVSTRFSNQPQHF.